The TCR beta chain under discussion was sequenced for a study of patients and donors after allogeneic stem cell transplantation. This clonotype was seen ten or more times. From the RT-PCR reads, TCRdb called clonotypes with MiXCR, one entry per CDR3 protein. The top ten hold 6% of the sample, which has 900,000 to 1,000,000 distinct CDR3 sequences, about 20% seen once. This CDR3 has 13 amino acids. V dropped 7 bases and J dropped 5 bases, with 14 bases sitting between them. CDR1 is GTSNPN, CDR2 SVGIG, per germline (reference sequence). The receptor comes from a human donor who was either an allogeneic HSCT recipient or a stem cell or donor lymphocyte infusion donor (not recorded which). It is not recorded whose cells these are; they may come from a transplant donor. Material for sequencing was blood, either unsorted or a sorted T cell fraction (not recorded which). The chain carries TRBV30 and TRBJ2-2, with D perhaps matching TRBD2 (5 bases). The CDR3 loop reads CASTPSGTGELFF. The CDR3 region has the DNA TGTGCCTCGACCCCATCGGGGACCGGGGAGCTGTTTTTT.